Listed here are 25 T cell receptor beta chains from one sample, sequenced in a study of T cell clonality in common variable immunodeficiency. The table came from immunoSEQ multiplex PCR; TCRdb's copy has only in-frame clones and leaves some out. The sample yields approximately 50,000 clones, without any singletons. Sequencing used peripheral blood mononuclear cells. The receptors stem from a person aged 18 to 75 in good health.

This clone occurred many times. Sequencing ends 3 residues short of the CDR3 end; the germline J gene provides the rest. This chain links TRBV5-1 with TRBJ2-5, with D possibly TRBD1 on 6 matching bases. The CDR3 consists of 16 residues. V lost 6 bases and J lost 0, with 18 bases in between. The V gene's germline CDR1 is SGHRS and CDR2 YFSETQ. The CDR3 loop reads CASNPSTGAYQETQYF. CDR3 DNA (partial): TGCGCCAGCAACCCGTCGACAGGAGCGTACCAAGAGACC.

In its sample, this clone was seen many times. The sequenced fragment ends 3 residues before the CDR3 boundary, so the rest is inferred from the germline J gene. The V call is TRBV7-2, the J call TRBJ2-1; unclear D gene. Per the germline V gene, CDR1 is SGHTA and CDR2 is FQGNSA. The CDR3 contains 12 residues. V lost 2 bases and J lost 5, with 4 bases in between. The CDR3 DNA, read in part, is TGTGCCAGCAGCTTACGCGACAATGAG. It translates to CASSLRDNE. The complete CDR3 reads CASSLRDNEQFF.

This clone was observed at least ten times. The read stops 3 residues short of the end of the CDR3; the missing end is completed from the germline J gene. This rearrangement joins TRBV18 to TRBJ2-7; D not certain. The CDR3 spans 14 residues. With 5 bases removed from V and 3 bases from J, the gap between germline ends came to 14 bases. Germline CDR1 and CDR2: KGHSH and LQKENI. The CDR3 spells CASSSALTNYEQYF. The CDR3 DNA, read in part, is TGTGCCAGCTCATCGGCTTTAACTAACTACGAG.

On this clone: Coverage ceases 3 residues before the CDR3 finishes, and the germline J gene fills in the end. The J gene is TRBJ2-2, the V gene TRBV19, with 7 bases matching TRBD1. Germline V gene data show CDR1 as LNHDA and CDR2 as SQIVND (reference sequence). The CDR3 is 16 residues long. This chain's CDR3 is CASRPPTGRGANVLFF. CDR3 DNA, as far as it was read: TGTGCCAGTAGACCTCCGACAGGGCGTGGGGCCAACGTG.

A note on this clone: The read halts 3 residues ahead of the CDR3 end, with the missing end drawn from the germline J gene. The rearrangement joins TRBV7-9 to TRBJ2-7, with 8 bases that match TRBD1. This CDR3 region has 14 residues. Per germline, CDR1 SEHNR and CDR2 FQNEAQ (reference sequence). J was trimmed by 3 bases and V by 2 bases; bases with no gene match: 3. Partial CDR3 DNA: TGTGCCAGCAGCTTACAGGGGGCGGGCTACGAG. It is translated as CASSLQGAGYE. The CDR3 in full is CASSLQGAGYEQYF.

As regards this clone: With the read ending 3 residues before the CDR3 end, the germline J gene is used to fill in that end. The rearrangement joins TRBV11-2 to TRBJ2-1, with D possibly matching TRBD1 (5 bases). CDR1 and CDR2 from the germline V gene are SGHAT and FQNNGV. Trimming stripped 7 bases from V and 6 bases from J, with 10 bases between. The CDR3 covers 12 residues. The CDR3: CASTKGVNEQFF. The covered CDR3 bases are TGTGCCAGCACTAAAGGGGTCAATGAG.

This clone was seen repeatedly, ten times or more. Coverage ceases 3 residues before the CDR3 finishes, and the germline J gene fills in the end. The chain joins TRBV7-3 to TRBJ1-1, with D tentatively TRBD1 (6 bases). The V gene lost 1 base and the J gene lost 4 bases, with 19 bases spanning the gap. The CDR3 is made up of 17 amino acids. CDR1 and CDR2 from the germline V gene are SGHTA and FQGTGA. The sequenced part of the CDR3 DNA is TGTGCCAGCAGCTTAAGAGTTGCAGGGGTGTCGGGCACTGAA. Encoded protein: CASSLRVAGVSGTE. The CDR3, in full, reads CASSLRVAGVSGTEAFF. Full variable domain (missing parts from reference TRBV7-3 and TRBJ1-1): GAGVSQTPSNKVTEKGKYVELRCDPISGHTALYWYRQSLGQGPEFLIYFQGTGAADDSGLPNDRFFAVRPEGSVSTLKIQRTERGDSAVYLCASSLRVAGVSGTEAFFGQGTRLTVV.

Many counts were recorded for this clone. The read is 3 residues too short to cover the CDR3 end, so that end is filled in from the germline J gene. V and J are TRBV2 and TRBJ2-5; no clear D. Germline CDR1 SNHLY, CDR2 FYNNEI. With 6 bases removed from V and 2 bases from J, the gap between germline ends came to 4 bases. This CDR3 contains 11 residues. CDR3 DNA, as far as it was read: TGTGCCAGCAGACAACAAGAGACC. Translation: CASRQQET. The entire CDR3 protein is CASRQQETQYF.

There are many counts of this clone. The CDR3 is cut off 3 residues early in the read; its end comes from the germline J gene. This chain joins TRBV7-3 and TRBJ2-7; 8 nucleotides align to TRBD2. Trimming removed 3 bases from V and 5 bases from J; junction bases left unmatched: 9. Germline CDR1 and CDR2: SGHTA and FQGTGA. The CDR3 spans 15 residues. The CDR3 sequence: CASSFGGGLYNEQYF. The CDR3 bases that were read are TGTGCCAGCAGCTTCGGGGGGGGGCTCTACAACGAG. Full variable domain (outside the CDR3, taken from reference TRBV7-3 and TRBJ2-7): GAGVSQTPSNKVTEKGKYVELRCDPISGHTALYWYRQSLGQGPEFLIYFQGTGAADDSGLPNDRFFAVRPEGSVSTLKIQRTERGDSAVYLCASSFGGGLYNEQYFGPGTRLTVT.

A note on this clone: Read sequence stops 3 residues before the CDR3 end, and the germline J gene provides the missing end. The V gene is TRBV18, the J gene TRBJ2-6; 9 bases agree with TRBD1. The V gene's germline CDR1 is KGHSH and CDR2 LQKENI. V gave up 3 bases and J gave up 2 bases; unmatched junction bases: 14. The CDR3 has 20 residues. The CDR3 DNA, read in part, is TGTGCCAGCTCACCGATCTCGACAGGGGGTCGATTCACTGGGGCCAACGTC. This sequence encodes CASSPISTGGRFTGANV. The entire CDR3 sequence reads CASSPISTGGRFTGANVLTF.

This clone was detected many times. The read is 3 residues too short to cover the CDR3 end, so that end is filled in from the germline J gene. The chain links TRBV18 to TRBJ1-2, with 7 positions matching TRBD1. Germline CDR1 is KGHSH and CDR2 is LQKENI. CDR3 length: 15 residues. V shed 0 bases and J 3 bases; nucleotides not matched to a gene: 4. Partial CDR3 DNA: TGTGCCAGCTCACCACCGAGTCAGGGGGACTATGGC. This encodes CASSPPSQGDYG. In full, the CDR3 is CASSPPSQGDYGYTF. The full variable domain, rest sourced from reference TRBV18 and TRBJ1-2, is NAGVMQNPRHLVRRRGQEARLRCSPMKGHSHVYWYRQLPEEGLKFMVYLQKENIIDESGMPKERFSAEFPKEGPSILRIQQVVRGDSAAYFCASSPPSQGDYGYTFGSGTRLTVV.

In its sample, this clone ranks as medium-sized. The sequence runs out 3 residues before the end of the CDR3; the remainder is reconstructed from the germline J gene. The gene calls are TRBV30 and TRBJ2-6, with D unresolved. V lost 5 bases and J 1 base, leaving 12 bases between the germline ends. Per germline, CDR1 GTSNPN and CDR2 SVGIG (reference sequence). CDR3 size: 15 residues. The CDR3 DNA, read in part, is TGTGCCTGGCTGCCTATGAGTTCTGGGGCCAACGTC. It yields the protein CAWLPMSSGANV. The CDR3 reads in full as CAWLPMSSGANVLTF.

At least ten counts were recorded for this clone. Sequencing ends 3 residues short of the CDR3 end; the germline J gene provides the rest. The rearrangement uses TRBV28 and TRBJ1-4; a weak D match, TRBD1 (6 bases). The CDR3 sequence is 15 residues long. V was clipped by 5 bases and J by 8 bases, with 18 bases between them. CDR1 and CDR2 (germline): MDHEN, SYDVKM. The sequenced CDR3 bases are TGTGCCAGCAGTCTACCCGGGGGGCGGGGGGAAAAA. Translating it yields CASSLPGGRGEK. The entire CDR3 reads CASSLPGGRGEKLFF. The full variable domain, completed using reference TRBV28 and TRBJ1-4, is DVKVTQSSRYLVKRTGEKVFLECVQDMDHENMFWYRQDPGLGLRLIYFSYDVKMKEKGDIPEGYSVSREKKERFSLILESASTNQTSMYLCASSLPGGRGEKLFFGSGTQLSVL.

This clone was detected many times. From the germline J gene comes the end of the CDR3, since the read stops 3 residues before it. V gene TRBV19 combines with J gene TRBJ1-2; a weak D match, TRBD1 (6 bases). Germline V gene sequence: CDR1 LNHDA, CDR2 SQIVND (reference sequence). V was clipped by 2 bases and J by 4 bases, with 8 bases between them. There are 13 residues in the CDR3. The CDR3 loop is CASSIRGIYGYTF. CDR3 DNA (partial): TGTGCCAGTAGTATAAGGGGGATCTATGGC.

This clone has at least ten counts. From the germline J gene comes the end of the CDR3, since the read stops 3 residues before it. The rearrangement joins TRBV19 to TRBJ2-3; D may be TRBD1 (6 bases). The CDR3 is made up of 15 amino acids. V was trimmed by 3 bases and J by 0 bases, leaving 10 bases between them. Germline CDR1 and CDR2: LNHDA and SQIVND (reference sequence). The CDR3 loop reads CASSIGQPSTDTQYF. Partial CDR3 DNA: TGTGCCAGTAGTATCGGACAGCCTAGCACAGATACG.

Many counts were recorded for this clone. The read stops 3 residues short of the end of the CDR3; the missing end is completed from the germline J gene. The chain employs TRBV5-1 and TRBJ2-2; 8 positions agree with TRBD2. V trimming: 5 bases; J trimming: 4 bases; junction bases outside the gene matches: 4. Germline lookup yields CDR1 SGHRS and CDR2 YFSETQ. This CDR3 comprises 14 residues. The sequenced CDR3 bases are TGCGCCAGCAGGCGGGAGGACTTCACCGGGGAG. Translation: CASRREDFTGE. The full CDR3 protein reads CASRREDFTGELFF.

Many counts were recorded for this clone. The read halts 3 residues ahead of the CDR3 end, with the missing end drawn from the germline J gene. The chain has TRBV7-2 and TRBJ1-1; 7 bases map to TRBD1. CDR1 and CDR2 (germline): SGHTA, FQGNSA. The junction had 6 bases not matched to a gene; V was cut back by 10 bases and J by 1 base. The CDR3 has 13 residues. CDR3 DNA (partial): TGTGCCACGGGACAGTACCAGAACACTGAA. Protein product: CATGQYQNTE. The CDR3 in full is CATGQYQNTEAFF.

In its sample, this clone was seen a few times. The read gets to within 3 residues of the CDR3 end, and the germline J gene fills in the rest. The gene calls are TRBV30 and TRBJ1-5, with 7 bases matching TRBD1. The CDR3 consists of 14 residues. Germline CDR1 GTSNPN, CDR2 SVGIG (reference sequence). J lost 2 bases, V lost 3 bases, and 4 bases had no gene match. CDR3 sequence: CAWRNRGGNQPQHF. The DNA read from the CDR3 is TGTGCCTGGAGGAACAGGGGTGGCAATCAGCCC.

Ten or more counts support this clone. The sequenced fragment ends 3 residues before the CDR3 boundary, so the rest is inferred from the germline J gene. The chain couples TRBV20-1 to TRBJ2-3; 12 bases agree with TRBD2. The germline V gene encodes CDR1 DFQATT and CDR2 SNEGSKA (reference sequence). This CDR3 spans 17 amino acids. J was trimmed by 6 bases and V by 3 bases; bases with no gene match: 13. The CDR3 reads CSARTSGSRTDEDTQYF. Incomplete CDR3 DNA: TGCAGTGCTAGGACTAGCGGGAGTCGGACGGACGAGGATACG.

This clone was counted at least ten times. The read ends 3 residues shy of where the CDR3 ends; the end is completed using the germline J gene. The J gene is TRBJ2-7, the V gene TRBV18; the match to TRBD1 covers 8 bases. The V and J ends lost 4 bases and 2 bases, in that order; junction bases with no gene match: 4. Germline V gives CDR1 KGHSH, CDR2 LQKENI. The CDR3 is 14 residues long. The CDR3 bases that were read are TGTGCCAGCTCACGGACAGGGTCCACCTACGAG. Its translation: CASSRTGSTYE. The entire CDR3 protein reads CASSRTGSTYEQYF.

Comment on this clone: The CDR3 end falls 3 residues outside the read, so it is completed with the germline J gene. The chain couples TRBV11-2 to TRBJ2-1, with 8 bases identical to TRBD2. Germline V CDR1 and CDR2: SGHAT, FQNNGV. This CDR3 has 14 residues. The V segment lost 1 base and the J segment 9 bases; nucleotides outside the gene matches: 5. The CDR3 loop is CASSLGASGPEQFF. The DNA read from the CDR3 is TGTGCCAGCAGCTTAGGGGCTAGCGGGCCTGAG.

The sample holds a few counts of this clone. The CDR3 end is not reached by the read, which stops 3 residues before it; the germline J gene fills it in. The rearrangement links TRBV19 to TRBJ1-1, with 7 bases identical to TRBD1. CDR3 length: 15 residues. Germline lookup yields CDR1 LNHDA and CDR2 SQIVND (reference sequence). V was clipped by 4 bases and J by 3 bases; unmatched bases: 8. This CDR3 reads CASSTIQGSYTEAFF. Partial CDR3 DNA: TGTGCCAGTAGTACAATACAGGGGTCATACACTGAA.

In this sample, this clone turned up many times. The read terminates 3 residues before the CDR3 end, so the remaining end is supplied by the germline J gene. The chain employs TRBV19 and TRBJ2-2; 8 positions match TRBD1. V trimming: 7 bases; J trimming: 6 bases; junction bases outside the gene matches: 10. From germline, CDR1 is LNHDA and CDR2 SQIVND (reference sequence). The CDR3 consists of 15 residues. The CDR3 loop is CASNGDRLLPGELFF. The sequenced CDR3 bases are TGTGCCAGTAATGGGGACAGGCTTTTGCCCGGGGAG.

This clone has ten or more counts. The read stops 3 residues short of the end of the CDR3; the missing end is completed from the germline J gene. The chain has TRBV30 and TRBJ2-2; 9 nucleotides agree with TRBD2. The V gene's germline CDR1 is GTSNPN and CDR2 SVGIG (reference sequence). With 1 base clipped from V and 5 bases from J, the junction kept 8 bases outside the gene matches. CDR3 length: 16 amino acids. The CDR3 is CAWSGLAGIGTGELFF. The sequenced CDR3 bases are TGTGCCTGGAGTGGGCTAGCGGGAATAGGGACCGGGGAG.

This clone was seen at least ten times. Coverage ceases 3 residues before the CDR3 finishes, and the germline J gene fills in the end. The chain is built from TRBV7-3 and TRBJ1-6; TRBD1 is a possible D gene (6 bases). Deletions cut 5 bases from V and 5 bases from J, with 13 bases between. The CDR3 extends over 15 amino acids. Germline V gives CDR1 SGHTA, CDR2 FQGTGA. The CDR3 DNA, read in part, is TGTGCCAGCAGCCCAAGGGGGGGGGATAATTCACCC. Protein sequence: CASSPRGGDNSP. The whole CDR3 reads CASSPRGGDNSPLHF.